This entry lists 9 T cell receptor beta chains sequenced from one sample in a study of T cells in tuberculosis. The repertoire was sequenced with immunoSEQ multiplex PCR; TCRdb's copy has only in-frame clones and lacks some. The table lists 35,000 to 55,000 clones, 90% to 95% of them singletons. The sequenced sample was PBMCs. These receptors were collected from a donor between 10 and 35 years old with latent tuberculosis or without tuberculosis infection.

This chain connects TRBV5-6 to TRBJ1-1; TRBD1 aligns across 8 bases. The CDR3 loop spans 15 amino acids. CDR1 and CDR2 from the germline V gene are SGHDT and YYEEEE. The V gene end was trimmed by 2 bases and the J gene end by 3 bases; junction bases not matched to a gene: 6. The CDR3 DNA sequence: TGTGCCAGCAGCTTACCGGCAGGGGGCTACACTGAAGCTTTCTTT. Translating it yields CASSLPAGGYTEAFF.

This sequence joins TRBV30 and TRBJ2-7, with a possible D match to TRBD1 (6 bases). V was shortened by 2 bases and J by 3 bases, with 8 bases between the two germline ends. The V gene's germline CDR1 is GTSNPN and CDR2 SVGIG (reference sequence). CDR3 length: 12 residues. The CDR3 protein is CAWSLRGYEQYF. The CDR3 DNA sequence: TGTGCCTGGAGTCTCAGGGGCTACGAGCAGTACTTC.

This sequence joins TRBV21-1 and TRBJ2-7; the table's D call TRBD1 went unverified against the DNA. TRBV21-1 represents a pseudogene. This CDR3 is 14 amino acids long. This CDR3 is CASSNNGNTYEQYF. The DNA of the CDR3 is TGTGCCAGCAGCAACAATGGCAACACCTACGAGCAGTACTTC.

The rearrangement links TRBV7-2 to TRBJ2-7; TRBD1 agrees at 7 bases. This CDR3 is 13 amino acids long. After removal of 5 bases from V and 7 bases from J, the junction contained 8 bases not matched to a gene. Per germline, CDR1 SGHTA and CDR2 FQGNSA. CDR3 sequence: CASSPTGFYEQYF. In nucleotides, the CDR3 is TGTGCCAGCAGCCCGACAGGGTTCTATGAGCAGTACTTC. Looking up the rest from reference TRBV7-2 and TRBJ2-7 gives the full variable domain: GAGVSQSPSNKVTEKGKDVELRCDPISGHTALYWYRQSLGQGLEFLIYFQGNSAPDKSGLPSDRFSAERTGGSVSTLTIQRTQQEDSAVYLCASSPTGFYEQYFGPGTRLTVT.

V is TRBV5-1 and J is TRBJ2-2; no definite D call. Trimming removed 5 bases from V and 3 bases from J, with 8 bases in between. This CDR3 has 13 residues. Per the germline V gene, CDR1 is SGHRS and CDR2 is YFSETQ. In DNA, the CDR3 is TGCGCCAGCAGGGCAAGCGACACCGGGGAGCTGTTTTTT. Encoded protein: CASRASDTGELFF.

V usage is TRBV5-4 and J usage is TRBJ1-1; TRBD1 agrees at 8 bases. Per germline, CDR1 SGHNT and CDR2 YYREEE (reference sequence). V dropped 4 bases and J dropped 3; count of bases not matched to a gene: 8. The CDR3 has 15 amino acids. The CDR3 nucleotides read TGTGCCAGCAGCATACCAGGGGGCTGGGACACTGAAGCTTTCTTT. Encoded protein: CASSIPGGWDTEAFF.

This chain connects TRBV28 to TRBJ2-2; TRBD2 matches at 10 bases. V lost 4 bases to trimming and J lost 7 bases; unmatched junction nucleotides: 9. Germline values: CDR1 MDHEN, CDR2 SYDVKM. The CDR3 has 16 residues. The CDR3: CASSSQREGQGGELFF. The CDR3 DNA follows: TGTGCCAGCAGTTCCCAGCGGGAGGGCCAGGGCGGGGAGCTGTTTTTT.

The J gene is TRBJ2-3, the V gene TRBV5-6, with 9 bases identical to TRBD1. The CDR3 contains 18 residues. Germline values: CDR1 SGHDT, CDR2 YYEEEE. After removal of 4 bases from V and 2 bases from J, the junction contained 14 bases not matched to a gene. CDR3 in DNA: TGTGCCAGCAGCCGCGAACCGGGACAGGGTTGGGACACAGATACGCAGTATTTT. Encoded protein: CASSREPGQGWDTDTQYF.

The V gene is TRBV4-2, the J gene TRBJ1-6, with D unclear. CDR1 LGHNA and CDR2 YNFKEQ come from the germline V gene. With 1 base removed from V and 0 bases from J, the gap between germline ends came to 10 bases. The CDR3 runs 17 residues. CDR3 in DNA: TGTGCCAGCAGCCAAGGGTTAACGAGCTCCTATAATTCACCCCTCCACTTT. This gives the protein CASSQGLTSSYNSPLHF.